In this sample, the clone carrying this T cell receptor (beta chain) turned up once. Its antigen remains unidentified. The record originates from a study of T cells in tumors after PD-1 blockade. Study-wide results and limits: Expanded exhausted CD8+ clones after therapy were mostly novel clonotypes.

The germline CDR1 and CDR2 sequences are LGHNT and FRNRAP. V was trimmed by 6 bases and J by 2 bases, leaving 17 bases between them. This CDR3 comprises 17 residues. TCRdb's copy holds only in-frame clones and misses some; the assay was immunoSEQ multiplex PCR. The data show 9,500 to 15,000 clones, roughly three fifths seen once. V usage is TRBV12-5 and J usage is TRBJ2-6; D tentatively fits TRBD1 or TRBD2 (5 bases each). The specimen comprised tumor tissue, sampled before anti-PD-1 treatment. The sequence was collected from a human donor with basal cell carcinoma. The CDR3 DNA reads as TGTGCTAGTGGACCCACGCTGGGGGACCCTGGGGCCAACGTCCTGACTTTC. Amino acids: CASGPTLGDPGANVLTF.